One sample yielded the 4 T cell receptor beta chains listed below, sequenced in a study of blood T cell repertoires in COVID-19. Produced via immunoSEQ multiplex PCR; TCRdb's table is partial and in-frame only. The sample holds 210,000 or so clones, roughly 85% seen once. What was sequenced was peripheral blood. The receptors were gathered from a middle-aged man with COVID-19, enrolled during active disease.

This clone was seen a single time. V is TRBV4-1 and J is TRBJ1-2; 7 bases align to TRBD1. The germline gives CDR1 MGHRA, CDR2 YSYEKL. This CDR3 is built from 18 residues. J lost 2 bases, V lost 1 base, and 13 bases had no gene match. CDR3 coding DNA: TGCGCCAGCAGCCAAGGGACAGGCAGGGAAGTTAGAAACTATGGCTACACCTTC. The encoded protein is CASSQGTGREVRNYGYTF.

This chain connects TRBV10-3 to TRBJ2-7; 8 bases line up with TRBD2. The trim removed 6 bases at V and 6 bases at J, leaving 10 bases unmatched. CDR1 ENHRY and CDR2 SYGVKD come from the germline V gene. The CDR3 sequence is 14 residues long. The CDR3 protein is CAIRPPGGGREQYF. The CDR3 DNA sequence: TGTGCCATCAGGCCACCGGGGGGGGGCCGCGAGCAGTACTTC.

This sequence joins TRBV13 and TRBJ1-2; possible D gene TRBD1, 5 bases. CDR3 size: 13 residues. In germline, CDR1 is PRHDT, CDR2 FYEKMQ (reference sequence). Deletions cut 2 bases from V and 3 bases from J, with 7 bases between. CDR3 sequence: CASSLRGHYGYTF. CDR3 sequence (DNA): TGTGCCAGCAGCTTAAGGGGCCACTATGGCTACACCTTC. Together with reference TRBV13 and TRBJ1-2, the CDR3 gives the full variable domain: AAGVIQSPRHLIKEKRETATLKCYPIPRHDTVYWYQQGPGQDPQFLISFYEKMQSDKGSIPDRFSAQQFSDYHSELNMSSLELGDSALYFCASSLRGHYGYTFGSGTRLTVV.

This rearrangement joins TRBV19 to TRBJ2-1; 14 positions match TRBD2. J lost 6 bases, V lost 6 bases, and 7 bases had no gene match. Per the germline V gene, CDR1 is LNHDA and CDR2 is SQIVND (reference sequence). This CDR3 comprises 16 residues. This CDR3 is CASRKLGTSGGNEQFF. The CDR3 DNA sequence: TGTGCCAGTAGGAAACTTGGGACTAGCGGGGGCAATGAGCAGTTCTTC. The full variable domain, its missing parts supplied by reference TRBV19 and TRBJ2-1, is DGGITQSPKYLFRKEGQNVTLSCEQNLNHDAMYWYRQDPGQGLRLIYYSQIVNDFQKGDIAEGYSVSREKKESFPLTVTSAQKNPTAFYLCASRKLGTSGGNEQFFGPGTRLTVL.